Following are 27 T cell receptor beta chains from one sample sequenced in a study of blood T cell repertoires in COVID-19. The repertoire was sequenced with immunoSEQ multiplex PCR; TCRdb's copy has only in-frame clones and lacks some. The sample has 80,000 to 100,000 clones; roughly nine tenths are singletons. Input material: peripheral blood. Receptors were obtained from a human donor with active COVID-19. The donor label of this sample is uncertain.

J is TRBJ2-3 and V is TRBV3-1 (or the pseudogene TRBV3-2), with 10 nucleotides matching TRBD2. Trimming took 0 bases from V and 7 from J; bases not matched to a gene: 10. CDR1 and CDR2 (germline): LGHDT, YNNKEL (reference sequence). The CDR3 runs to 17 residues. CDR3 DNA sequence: TGTGCCAGCAGCCAAGATATTAGCGGGGGGCTACTCCATACGCAGTATTTT. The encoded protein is CASSQDISGGLLHTQYF.

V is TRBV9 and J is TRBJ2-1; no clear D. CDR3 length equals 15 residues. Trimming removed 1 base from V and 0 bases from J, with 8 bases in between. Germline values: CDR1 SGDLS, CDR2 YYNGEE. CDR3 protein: CASSVRVSSYNEQFF. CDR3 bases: TGTGCCAGCAGCGTAAGAGTTAGCTCCTACAATGAGCAGTTCTTC.

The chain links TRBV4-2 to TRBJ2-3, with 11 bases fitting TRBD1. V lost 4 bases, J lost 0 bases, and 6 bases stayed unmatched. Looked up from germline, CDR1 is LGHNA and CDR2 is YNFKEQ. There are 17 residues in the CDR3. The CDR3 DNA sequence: TGTGCCAGCAGCCCCAGGACAGGGGGCACTAGCACAGATACGCAGTATTTT. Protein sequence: CASSPRTGGTSTDTQYF.

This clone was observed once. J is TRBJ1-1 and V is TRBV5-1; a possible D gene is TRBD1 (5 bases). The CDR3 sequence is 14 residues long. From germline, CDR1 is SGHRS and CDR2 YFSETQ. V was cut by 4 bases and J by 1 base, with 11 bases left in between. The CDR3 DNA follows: TGCGCCAGCAGCCCCCAGGGCCCGAACACTGAAGCTTTCTTT. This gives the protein CASSPQGPNTEAFF.

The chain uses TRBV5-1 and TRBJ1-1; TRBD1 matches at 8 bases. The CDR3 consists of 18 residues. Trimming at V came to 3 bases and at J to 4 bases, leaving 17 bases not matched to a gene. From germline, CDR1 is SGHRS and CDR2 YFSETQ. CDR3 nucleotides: TGCGCCAGCAGCTGGGGAAATTCCAGGGGGCGCATGGGCACTGAAGCTTTCTTT. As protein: CASSWGNSRGRMGTEAFF.

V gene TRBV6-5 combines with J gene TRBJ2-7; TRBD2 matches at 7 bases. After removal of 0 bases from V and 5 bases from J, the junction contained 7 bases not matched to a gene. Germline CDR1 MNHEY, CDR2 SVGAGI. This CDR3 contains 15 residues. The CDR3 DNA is TGTGCCAGCAGTTACTCGGTAGTAGCGGGCCACGAGCAGTACTTC. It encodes CASSYSVVAGHEQYF.

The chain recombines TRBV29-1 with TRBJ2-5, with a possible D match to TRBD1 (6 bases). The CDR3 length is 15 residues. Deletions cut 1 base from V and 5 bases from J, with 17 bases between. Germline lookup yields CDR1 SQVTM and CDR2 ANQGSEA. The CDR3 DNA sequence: TGCAGCGTTGAAGGCGCAGGGGAAAGCGGCGAGACCCAGTACTTC. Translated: CSVEGAGESGETQYF. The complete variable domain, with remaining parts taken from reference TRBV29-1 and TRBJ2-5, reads SAVISQKPSRDICQRGTSLTIQCQVDSQVTMMFWYRQQPGQSLTLIATANQGSEATYESGFVIDKFPISRPNLTFSTLTVSNMSPEDSSIYLCSVEGAGESGETQYFGPGTRLLVL.

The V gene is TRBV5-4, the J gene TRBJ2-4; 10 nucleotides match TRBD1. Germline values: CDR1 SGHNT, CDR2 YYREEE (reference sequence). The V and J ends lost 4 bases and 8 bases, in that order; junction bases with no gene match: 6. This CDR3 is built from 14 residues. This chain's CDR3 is CASSVDRGWDIQYF. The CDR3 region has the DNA TGTGCCAGCAGCGTGGACAGGGGGTGGGACATTCAGTACTTC.

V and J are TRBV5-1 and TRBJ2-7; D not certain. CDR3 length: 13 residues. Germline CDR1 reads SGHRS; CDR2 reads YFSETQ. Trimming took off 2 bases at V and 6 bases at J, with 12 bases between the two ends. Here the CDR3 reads CASSFDPTGEQYF. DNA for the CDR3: TGCGCCAGCAGCTTCGATCCTACTGGCGAGCAGTACTTC.

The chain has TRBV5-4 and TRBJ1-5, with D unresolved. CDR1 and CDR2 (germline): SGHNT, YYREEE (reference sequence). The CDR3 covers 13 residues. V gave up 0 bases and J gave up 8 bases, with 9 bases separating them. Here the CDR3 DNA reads TGTGCCAGCAGCTTGGCCGGAGGGAAGCCCCAGCATTTT. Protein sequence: CASSLAGGKPQHF.

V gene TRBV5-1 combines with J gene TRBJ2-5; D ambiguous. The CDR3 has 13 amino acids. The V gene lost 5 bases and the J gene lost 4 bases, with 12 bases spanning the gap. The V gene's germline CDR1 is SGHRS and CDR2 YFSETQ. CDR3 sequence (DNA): TGCGCCAGCAGTGGCCTGCTTCTAGAGACCCAGTACTTC. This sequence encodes CASSGLLLETQYF. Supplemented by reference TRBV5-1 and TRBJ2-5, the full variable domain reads KAGVTQTPRYLIKTRGQQVTLSCSPISGHRSVSWYQQTPGQGLQFLFEYFSETQRNKGNFPGRFSGRQFSNSRSEMNVSTLELGDSALYLCASSGLLLETQYFGPGTRLLVL.

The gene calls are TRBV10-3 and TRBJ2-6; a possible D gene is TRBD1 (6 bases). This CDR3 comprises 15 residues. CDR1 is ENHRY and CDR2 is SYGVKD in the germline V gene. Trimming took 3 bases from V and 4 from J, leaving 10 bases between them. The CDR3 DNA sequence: TGTGCCATCAGTGACTCCGGGACAGGGGCCAACGTCCTGACTTTC. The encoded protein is CAISDSGTGANVLTF.

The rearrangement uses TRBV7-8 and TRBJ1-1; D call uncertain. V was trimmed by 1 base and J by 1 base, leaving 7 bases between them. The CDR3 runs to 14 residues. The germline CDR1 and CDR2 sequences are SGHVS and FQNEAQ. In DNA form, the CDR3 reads TGTGCCAGCAGCTTAGGACCGGGGAACACTGAAGCTTTCTTT. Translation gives CASSLGPGNTEAFF.

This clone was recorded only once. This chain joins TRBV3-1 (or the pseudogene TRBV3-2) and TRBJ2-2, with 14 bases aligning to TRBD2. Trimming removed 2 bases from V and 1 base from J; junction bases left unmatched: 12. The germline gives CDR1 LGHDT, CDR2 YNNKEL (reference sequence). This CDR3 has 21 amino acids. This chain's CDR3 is CASSQPYRGLAGGLNTGELFF. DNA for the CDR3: TGTGCCAGCAGCCAACCCTACAGAGGACTAGCGGGGGGTCTGAACACCGGGGAGCTGTTTTTT.

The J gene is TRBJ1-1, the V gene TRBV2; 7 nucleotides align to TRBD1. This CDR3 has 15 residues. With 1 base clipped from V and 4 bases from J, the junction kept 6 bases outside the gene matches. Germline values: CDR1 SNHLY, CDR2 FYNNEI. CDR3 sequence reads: CASSEGQGVGTEAFF. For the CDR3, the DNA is TGTGCCAGCAGTGAAGGGCAGGGGGTAGGCACTGAAGCTTTCTTT. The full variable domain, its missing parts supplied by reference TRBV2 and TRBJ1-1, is EPEVTQTPSHQVTQMGQEVILRCVPISNHLYFYWYRQILGQKVEFLVSFYNNEISEKSEIFDDQFSVERPDGSNFTLKIRSTKLEDSAMYFCASSEGQGVGTEAFFGQGTRLTVV.

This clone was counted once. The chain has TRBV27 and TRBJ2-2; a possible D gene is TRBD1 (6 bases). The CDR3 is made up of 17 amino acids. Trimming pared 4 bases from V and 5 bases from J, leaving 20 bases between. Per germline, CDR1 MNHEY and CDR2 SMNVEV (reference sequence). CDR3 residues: CASSWRFRGPGTGELFF. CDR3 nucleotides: TGTGCCAGCAGTTGGCGATTCAGGGGCCCGGGTACCGGGGAGCTGTTTTTT.

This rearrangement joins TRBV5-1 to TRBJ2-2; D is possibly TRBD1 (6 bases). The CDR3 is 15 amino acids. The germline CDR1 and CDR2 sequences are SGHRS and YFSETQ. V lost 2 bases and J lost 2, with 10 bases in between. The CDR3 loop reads CASSFDGTNTGELFF. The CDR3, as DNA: TGCGCCAGCAGCTTTGACGGGACAAACACCGGGGAGCTGTTTTTT.

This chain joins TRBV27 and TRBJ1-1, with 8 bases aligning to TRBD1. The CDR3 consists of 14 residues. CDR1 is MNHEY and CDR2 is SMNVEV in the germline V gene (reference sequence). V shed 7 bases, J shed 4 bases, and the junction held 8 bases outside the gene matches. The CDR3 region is CASNRGYGSTEAFF. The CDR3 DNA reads TGTGCCAGCAACAGGGGGTACGGGAGCACTGAAGCTTTCTTT.

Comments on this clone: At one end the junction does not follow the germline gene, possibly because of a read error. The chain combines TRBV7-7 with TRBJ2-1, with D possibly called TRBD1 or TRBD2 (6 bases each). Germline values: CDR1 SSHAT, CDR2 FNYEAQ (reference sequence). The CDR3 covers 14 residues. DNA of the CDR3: TGTGCTAGCAGCTTAGGAGGGGGATTCAATGAGCAGTTCTTC. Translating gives CASSLGGGFNEQFF.

The CDR3 DNA sequence: TGTGCCAGCAGTCCCGGGACAGGGAGCTCCTACGAGCAGTACTTC. This codes for CASSPGTGSSYEQYF. V and J are TRBV27 and TRBJ2-7, with 9 bases lining up with TRBD1. V was pared by 5 bases and J by 0 bases, with 5 bases of the junction left unmatched. Germline V gene sequence: CDR1 MNHEY, CDR2 SMNVEV (reference sequence). The CDR3 runs 15 residues.

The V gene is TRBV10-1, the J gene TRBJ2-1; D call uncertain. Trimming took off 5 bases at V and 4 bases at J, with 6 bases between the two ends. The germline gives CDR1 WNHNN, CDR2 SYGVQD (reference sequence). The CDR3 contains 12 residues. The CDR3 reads CASSTKYNEQFF. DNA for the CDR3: TGCGCCAGCAGTACTAAGTACAATGAGCAGTTCTTC.

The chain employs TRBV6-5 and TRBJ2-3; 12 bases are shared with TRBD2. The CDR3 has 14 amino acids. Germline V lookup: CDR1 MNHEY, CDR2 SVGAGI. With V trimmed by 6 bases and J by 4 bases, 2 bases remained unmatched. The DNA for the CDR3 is TGTGCCAGCAGCGCTAGCGGGGGGGCAGATACGCAGTATTTT. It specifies CASSASGGADTQYF.

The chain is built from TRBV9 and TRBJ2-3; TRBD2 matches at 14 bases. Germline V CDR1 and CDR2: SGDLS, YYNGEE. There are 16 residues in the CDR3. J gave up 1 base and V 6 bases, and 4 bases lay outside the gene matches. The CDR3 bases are TGTGCCAGCACCGGACTAGCGGGGGGCCGCACAGATACGCAGTATTTT. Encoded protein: CASTGLAGGRTDTQYF.

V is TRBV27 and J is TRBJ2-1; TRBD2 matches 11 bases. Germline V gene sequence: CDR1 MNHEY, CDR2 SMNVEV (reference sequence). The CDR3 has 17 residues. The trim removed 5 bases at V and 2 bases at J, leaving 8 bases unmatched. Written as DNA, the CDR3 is TGTGCCAGCAGTCCTTTCGATAGCGGGGGGGCCTACAATGAGCAGTTCTTC. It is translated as CASSPFDSGGAYNEQFF.

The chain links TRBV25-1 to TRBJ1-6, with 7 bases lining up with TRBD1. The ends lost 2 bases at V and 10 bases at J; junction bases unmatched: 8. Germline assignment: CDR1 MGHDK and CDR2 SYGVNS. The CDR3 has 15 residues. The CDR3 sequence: CASSEPAGGGSPLHF. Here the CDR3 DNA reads TGTGCCAGCAGTGAACCCGCAGGGGGTGGCTCACCCCTCCACTTT.

CDR3 in amino acids: CASSLGTGFETQYF. As DNA, the CDR3 is TGTGCCAGCAGCTTAGGGACAGGGTTTGAGACCCAGTACTTC. This chain uses TRBV11-1 with TRBJ2-5; 8 nucleotides line up with TRBD1. Trimming cost V 1 base and J 5 bases; bases outside gene matches: 3. The length of the CDR3 is 14 residues. Per the germline V gene, CDR1 is SGHAT and CDR2 is FQDESV (reference sequence). The full variable domain, in which reference TRBV11-1 and TRBJ2-5 provide the parts outside the CDR3, is EAEVAQSPRYKITEKSQAVAFWCDPISGHATLYWYRQILGQGPELLVQFQDESVVDDSQLPKDRFSAERLKGVDSTLKIQPAELGDSAMYLCASSLGTGFETQYFGPGTRLLVL.

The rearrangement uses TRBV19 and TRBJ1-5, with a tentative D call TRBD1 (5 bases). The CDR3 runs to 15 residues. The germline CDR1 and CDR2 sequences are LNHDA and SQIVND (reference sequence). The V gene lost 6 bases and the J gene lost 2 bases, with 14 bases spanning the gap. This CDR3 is CASSESREGNQPQHF. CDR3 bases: TGTGCCAGTAGCGAAAGCAGGGAAGGCAATCAGCCCCAGCATTTT. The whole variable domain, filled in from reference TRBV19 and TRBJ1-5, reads DGGITQSPKYLFRKEGQNVTLSCEQNLNHDAMYWYRQDPGQGLRLIYYSQIVNDFQKGDIAEGYSVSREKKESFPLTVTSAQKNPTAFYLCASSESREGNQPQHFGDGTRLSIL.